The T cell receptor beta chain under discussion was sequenced for a study of T cells in Graves' hyperthyroidism and ophthalmopathy. Whole-study findings and limits: Most thyroid clonotypes expanded above 0.001 were also detected in blood.

In this sample, this clonotype turned up many times. Its cognate antigen is unknown. Researchers amplified the TCR beta CDR3 regions from RNA transcripts. The TCR CDR3 first-round RT-PCR relied on the HTBI primer set. One entry per CDR3 protein results from TCRdb running MiXCR on the multiplex PCR reads. The profile shows 500,000 to 800,000 distinct CDR3 sequences, more than 14% of them singletons. The germline CDR1 and CDR2 sequences are MDHEN and SYDVKM. The length of the CDR3 is 15 residues. V dropped 5 bases and J dropped 3 bases, with 14 bases sitting between them. Uncontrolled infections, other autoimmune diseases, pregnancy or lactation led to exclusion of patients. Based on clinical symptoms, serum thyroxine and TRAb, thyroid ultrasound and orbital computed tomography, diagnoses were reached.

The receptor was isolated from a woman between 45 and 65 years old with Graves' ophthalmopathy. The chain couples TRBV28 to TRBJ2-1; no reliable D call. Sequenced input: blood. The CDR3 region is CASSNSEEVYNEQFF. CDR3 nucleotide sequence: TGTGCCAGCAGTAACTCTGAAGAAGTCTACAATGAGCAGTTCTTC. Using reference TRBV28 and TRBJ2-1 for the parts outside the CDR3, the full variable domain is DVKVTQSSRYLVKRTGEKVFLECVQDMDHENMFWYRQDPGLGLRLIYFSYDVKMKEKGDIPEGYSVSREKKERFSLILESASTNQTSMYLCASSNSEEVYNEQFFGPGTRLTVL.